The rows below give T cell receptor beta chains drawn from one sample of a study of control samples from healthy donors and cancer patients. Here immunoSEQ multiplex PCR was the method, and the copy in TCRdb shows in-frame clones only, minus some. The sample lists under 150,000 clones; approximately 92% were seen once. Input material: blood. The receptors shown here come from a man aged 25-45 years in good health. Both conserved end residues are part of each CDR3. The D gene is left open where the match is weak. Clone size is not always given. Where it is, it says once, few, many or a class for expanded clones.

clone size: -
J gene: TRBJ1-4
D gene: TRBD1
V gene: TRBV6-6
CDR3 protein: CASREQGRFGNEKLFF
CDR3 DNA: TGTGCCAGCAGGGAACAGGGGAGGTTTGGTAATGAAAAACTGTTTTTT

clone size: -
J gene: TRBJ1-2
D gene: -
V gene: TRBV28
CDR3 protein: CASSHGQTQANYGYTF
CDR3 DNA: TGTGCCAGCAGTCATGGACAGACCCAAGCTAACTATGGCTACACCTTC

clone size: -
J gene: TRBJ2-3
D gene: TRBD2
V gene: TRBV2
CDR3 protein: CASSEGSGSADTQYF
CDR3 DNA: TGTGCCAGCAGTGAGGGTAGCGGGAGTGCAGATACGCAGTATTTT

clone size: -
J gene: TRBJ2-2
D gene: TRBD1
V gene: TRBV4-1
CDR3 protein: CASSRLGTGKNTGELFF
CDR3 DNA: TGCGCCAGCAGCCGCTTAGGGACAGGGAAAAACACCGGGGAGCTGTTTTTT

clone size: once
J gene: TRBJ1-1
D gene: TRBD1
V gene: TRBV9
CDR3 protein: CASSRNRGEAFF
CDR3 DNA: TGTGCCAGCAGCAGAAACAGGGGTGAAGCTTTCTTT

clone size: once
J gene: TRBJ1-2
D gene: -
V gene: TRBV30
CDR3 protein: CAWSVRAGLGYTF
CDR3 DNA: TGTGCCTGGAGTGTACGGGCAGGACTTGGCTACACCTTC

clone size: -
J gene: TRBJ2-1
D gene: -
V gene: TRBV6-6
CDR3 protein: CASSYSDEQFF
CDR3 DNA: TGTGCCAGCAGTTACTCTGACGAGCAGTTCTTC

clone size: -
J gene: TRBJ2-1
D gene: TRBD2
V gene: TRBV10-2
CDR3 protein: CASSDLAGGHNEQFF
CDR3 DNA: TGCGCCAGCAGTGATCTAGCGGGAGGCCACAATGAGCAGTTCTTC

clone size: once
J gene: TRBJ2-2
D gene: TRBD2
V gene: TRBV6-6
CDR3 protein: CASSYPLAGGPGELFF
CDR3 DNA: TGTGCCAGCAGTTACCCGCTAGCGGGAGGGCCCGGGGAGCTGTTTTTT

clone size: -
J gene: TRBJ2-1
D gene: -
V gene: TRBV27
CDR3 protein: CASPPGLTDNEQFF
CDR3 DNA: TGTGCCAGCCCCCCGGGCCTGACTGACAATGAGCAGTTCTTC

clone size: -
J gene: TRBJ2-3
D gene: -
V gene: TRBV27
CDR3 protein: CASSLGDTQYF
CDR3 DNA: TGTGCCAGCAGTTTAGGAGATACGCAGTATTTT